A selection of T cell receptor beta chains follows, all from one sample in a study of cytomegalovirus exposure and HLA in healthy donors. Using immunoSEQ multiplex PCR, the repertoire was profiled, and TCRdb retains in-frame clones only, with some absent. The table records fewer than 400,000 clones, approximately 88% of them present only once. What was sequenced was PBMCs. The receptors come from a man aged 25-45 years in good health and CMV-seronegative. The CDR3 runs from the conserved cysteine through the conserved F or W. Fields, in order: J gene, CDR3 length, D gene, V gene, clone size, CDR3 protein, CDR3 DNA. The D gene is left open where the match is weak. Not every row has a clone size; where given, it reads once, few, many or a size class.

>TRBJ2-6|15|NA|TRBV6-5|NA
CASSLQGAGANVLTF
TGTGCCAGCAGCCTACAGGGCGCTGGGGCCAACGTCCTGACTTTC
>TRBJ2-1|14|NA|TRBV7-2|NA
CASSLAAQYNEQFF
TGTGCCAGCAGCTTAGCGGCTCAGTACAATGAGCAGTTCTTC
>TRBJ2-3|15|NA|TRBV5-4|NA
CASSLPGVGTDTQYF
TGTGCCAGCAGCTTGCCCGGGGTTGGCACAGATACGCAGTATTTT
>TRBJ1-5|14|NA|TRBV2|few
CASSAREGVGPQHF
TGTGCCAGCAGTGCCAGGGAGGGTGTGGGGCCCCAGCATTTT
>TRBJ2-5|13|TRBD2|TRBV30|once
CAWSGGARETQYF
TGTGCCTGGAGCGGGGGGGCACGAGAGACCCAGTACTTC
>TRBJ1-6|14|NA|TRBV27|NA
CASSFRQGFSPLHF
TGTGCCAGCAGTTTCCGGCAGGGATTTTCACCCCTCCACTTT
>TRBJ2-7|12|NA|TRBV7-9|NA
CASSFSSYEQYF
TGTGCCAGCAGCTTTAGCTCCTACGAGCAGTACTTC
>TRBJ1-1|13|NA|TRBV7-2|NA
CASSSPRRGEAFF
TGTGCCAGCAGCTCCCCCCGGAGGGGTGAAGCTTTCTTT
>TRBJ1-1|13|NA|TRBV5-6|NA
CASSSGRNTEAFF
TGTGCCAGCAGCTCCGGGAGGAACACTGAAGCTTTCTTT
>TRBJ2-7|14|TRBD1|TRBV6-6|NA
CASSYGGQYGEQYF
TGTGCCAGCAGTTACGGGGGACAGTATGGCGAGCAGTACTTC
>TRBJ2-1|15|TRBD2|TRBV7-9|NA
CASSLTSGGYNEQFF
TGTGCCAGCAGCCTAACTAGCGGGGGGTACAATGAGCAGTTCTTC
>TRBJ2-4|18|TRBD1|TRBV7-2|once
CASSSQPGTVKAKNIQYF
TGTGCCAGCAGCTCGCAGCCAGGGACAGTCAAAGCCAAAAACATTCAGTACTTC
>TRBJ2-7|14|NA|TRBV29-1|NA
CSVEDPTQGYEQYF
TGCAGCGTTGAAGATCCCACACAGGGCTACGAGCAGTACTTC
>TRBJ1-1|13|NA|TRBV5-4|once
CASSLGGVTEAFF
TGTGCCAGCAGCTTGGGGGGGGTAACTGAAGCTTTCTTT
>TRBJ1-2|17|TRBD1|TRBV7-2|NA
CASSFWNRGSSNYGYTF
TGTGCCAGCAGCTTTTGGAACAGGGGTTCTTCAAACTATGGCTACACCTTC
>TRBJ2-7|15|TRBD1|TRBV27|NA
CASRARGGTGGEQYF
TGTGCCAGCAGAGCCCGTGGGGGGACAGGGGGCGAGCAGTACTTC
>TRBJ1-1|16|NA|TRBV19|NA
CASSISGVKVNTEAFF
TGTGCCAGTAGTATATCAGGGGTAAAGGTGAACACTGAAGCTTTCTTT
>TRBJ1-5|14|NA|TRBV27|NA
CASRPGGFFQPQHF
TGTGCCAGCCGTCCGGGGGGATTTTTTCAGCCCCAGCATTTT
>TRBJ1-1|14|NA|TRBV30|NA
CASRLGPGLAEAFF
TGTGCCTCCCGACTAGGACCAGGGCTTGCTGAAGCTTTCTTT
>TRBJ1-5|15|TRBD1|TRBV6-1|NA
CASRRTGGFDQPQHF
TGTGCCAGCAGACGGACAGGGGGCTTCGATCAGCCCCAGCATTTT
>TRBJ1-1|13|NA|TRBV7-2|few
CASSFWTEAEAFF
TGTGCCAGCAGCTTTTGGACTGAGGCTGAAGCTTTCTTT
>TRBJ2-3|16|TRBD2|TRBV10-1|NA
CASSEFSGGVTDTQYF
TGCGCCAGCAGTGAGTTTAGCGGGGGGGTTACAGATACGCAGTATTTT
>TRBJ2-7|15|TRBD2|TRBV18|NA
CASSPSGGSSYEQYF
TGTGCCAGCTCACCTAGCGGGGGGTCTTCTTACGAGCAGTACTTC
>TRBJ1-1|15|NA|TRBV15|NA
CATSSTGSWHTEAFF
TGTGCCACCAGCTCCACAGGGAGTTGGCACACTGAAGCTTTCTTT